Listed below are T cell receptor beta chains from one sample, sequenced in a study of T cell responses to AZD1222 COVID-19 vaccine. Clones were read by immunoSEQ multiplex PCR, and TCRdb kept only the in-frame ones, dropping some. The sample shows over 130,000 clones, 80% to 95% of them seen only once. This specimen was peripheral blood, taken 28 days after the second AZD1222 dose. These receptors were obtained from an adult who received the AZD1222 COVID-19 vaccine. The CDR3 runs from the conserved cysteine through the conserved F or W. Some rows have no size entry. The others give once, few or many, or a class for an expanded clone.

j_call,v_call,clone_size,cdr3_aa
TRBJ1-2,TRBV6-5,NA,CASSNGQGGYGYTF
TRBJ2-5,TRBV5-1,NA,CASSLRTGGQETQYF
TRBJ2-5,TRBV19,NA,CASSTLGAQETQYF
TRBJ2-5,TRBV6-5,NA,CASSYRHAETQYF
TRBJ2-3,TRBV5-6,NA,CASKMGSVGLRTDTQYF
TRBJ2-2,TRBV28,NA,CASRVTGVSTGELFF
TRBJ1-2,TRBV4-3,NA,CASSQDRPGDYGYTF
TRBJ2-7,TRBV28,NA,CASSLTGEGYEQYF
TRBJ2-3,TRBV24-1,NA,CATSDFGAGSADTQYF
TRBJ1-5,TRBV28,NA,CASSLDRMTPQHF
TRBJ2-5,TRBV11-2,NA,CASSFLAGGGETQYF
TRBJ2-7,TRBV7-2,NA,CASSLAPQAYEQYF
TRBJ1-2,TRBV21-1,once,CASNQGIRVYNLYGYTF
TRBJ2-3,TRBV5-1,NA,CASSPTGSLLRTDTQYF
TRBJ1-4,TRBV3-1/TRBV3-2,NA,CASSALTGGFEKLFF
TRBJ1-1,TRBV9,NA,CASSEPGQGTGTEAFF
TRBJ2-7,TRBV11-2,NA,CASSLAGGVYEQYF
TRBJ2-7,TRBV19,NA,CASGRGWNYEQYF
TRBJ1-3,TRBV5-8,NA,CASSLTAVSSGNTIYF
TRBJ1-5,TRBV29-1,NA,CSVAENSNQPQHF
TRBJ1-5,TRBV30,NA,CAWASQGAHYSNQPQHF
TRBJ2-5,TRBV2,NA,CASSPRIQETQYF
TRBJ2-3,TRBV11-2,NA,CASNNLGASGRYQDTQYF
TRBJ2-3,TRBV20-1,once,CSASESGQYF
TRBJ2-7,TRBV27,NA,CASRLLAGGSYATYEQYF
TRBJ1-2,TRBV6-1,NA,CASSDSGTKDYGYTF
TRBJ1-1,TRBV30,NA,CAWSVVGNTEAFF
TRBJ2-6,TRBV7-6,once,CASSLGPGQDSGANVLTF
TRBJ1-2,TRBV7-9,NA,CASSQGQGGYGYTF
TRBJ2-3,TRBV20-1,NA,CSASSPSGSTDTQYF
TRBJ2-7,TRBV12-3/TRBV12-4,NA,CASSLAGVGEQYF
TRBJ2-3,TRBV3-1/TRBV3-2,once,CASSQWSVSTDTQYF
TRBJ1-1,TRBV6-2/TRBV6-3,few,CASSYPSYANTEAFF
TRBJ1-2,TRBV5-1,NA,CASSLAGGDYGYTF
TRBJ2-2,TRBV2,few,CASSSGTNTGELFF
TRBJ1-3,TRBV29-1,NA,CSVDRTGSGNTIYF
TRBJ2-7,TRBV6-1,NA,CASSDRLGESREQYF
TRBJ2-3,TRBV6-4,NA,CASSVGVTDTQYF
TRBJ1-2,TRBV6-5,NA,CASSDSGHGYGYTF
TRBJ2-7,TRBV2,NA,CASGLTYEQYF
TRBJ1-5,TRBV6-5,NA,CASRRTGQQPQHF
TRBJ2-5,TRBV7-6,NA,CASSGATQYF
TRBJ2-1,TRBV3-1/TRBV3-2,NA,CASSLRGSNNEQFF
TRBJ2-3,TRBV5-1,NA,CASRGGLAITDTQYF
TRBJ2-7,TRBV7-9,few,CASSSQGMAYEQYF